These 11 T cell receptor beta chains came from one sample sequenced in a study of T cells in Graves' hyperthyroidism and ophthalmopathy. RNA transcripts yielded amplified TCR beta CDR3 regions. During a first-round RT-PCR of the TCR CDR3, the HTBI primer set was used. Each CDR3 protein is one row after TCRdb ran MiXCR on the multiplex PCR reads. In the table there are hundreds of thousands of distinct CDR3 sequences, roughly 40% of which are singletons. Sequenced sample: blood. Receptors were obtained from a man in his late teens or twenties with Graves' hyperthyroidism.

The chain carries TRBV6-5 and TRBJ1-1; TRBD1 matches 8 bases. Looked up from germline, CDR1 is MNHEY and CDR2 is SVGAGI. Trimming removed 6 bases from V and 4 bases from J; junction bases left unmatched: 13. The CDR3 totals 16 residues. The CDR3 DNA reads TGTGCCAGCAGCTCAAATCAACAGGGGGAGGGCACTGAAGCTTTCTTT. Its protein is CASSSNQQGEGTEAFF.

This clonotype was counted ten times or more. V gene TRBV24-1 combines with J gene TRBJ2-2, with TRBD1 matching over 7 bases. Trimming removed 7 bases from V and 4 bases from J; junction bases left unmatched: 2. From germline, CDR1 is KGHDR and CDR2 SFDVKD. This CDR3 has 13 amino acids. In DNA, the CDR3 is TGTGCCACCAGAGACAGGGTCACCGGGGAGCTGTTTTTT. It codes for CATRDRVTGELFF.

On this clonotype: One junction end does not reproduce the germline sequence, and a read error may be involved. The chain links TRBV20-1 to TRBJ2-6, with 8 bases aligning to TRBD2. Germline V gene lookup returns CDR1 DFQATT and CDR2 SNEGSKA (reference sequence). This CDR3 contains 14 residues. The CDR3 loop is CSAREGAGGNVLNF. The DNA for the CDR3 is TGCAGTGCTAGAGAGGGTGCGGGGGGCAACGTCCTGAATTTC.

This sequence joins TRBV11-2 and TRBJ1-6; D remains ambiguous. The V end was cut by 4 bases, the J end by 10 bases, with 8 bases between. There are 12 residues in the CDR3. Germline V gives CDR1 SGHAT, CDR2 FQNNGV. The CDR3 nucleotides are TGTGCCAGCAGCTCCCCCTCCTCACCCCTCCACTTT. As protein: CASSSPSSPLHF.

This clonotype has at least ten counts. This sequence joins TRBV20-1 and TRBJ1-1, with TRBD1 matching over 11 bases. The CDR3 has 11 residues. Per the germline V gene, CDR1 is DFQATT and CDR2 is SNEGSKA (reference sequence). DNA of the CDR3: TGCAGCGTGGACAGGGGGCTTCTGGCTTTCTTT. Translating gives CSVDRGLLAFF.

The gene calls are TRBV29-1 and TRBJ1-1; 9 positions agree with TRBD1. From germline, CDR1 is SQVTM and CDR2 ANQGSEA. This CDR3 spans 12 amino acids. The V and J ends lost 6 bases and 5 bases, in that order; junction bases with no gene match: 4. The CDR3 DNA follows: TGCAGCGTGAGGACAGGGGAAACTGAAGCTTTCTTT. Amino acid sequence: CSVRTGETEAFF. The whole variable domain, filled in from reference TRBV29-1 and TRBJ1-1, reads SAVISQKPSRDICQRGTSLTIQCQVDSQVTMMFWYRQQPGQSLTLIATANQGSEATYESGFVIDKFPISRPNLTFSTLTVSNMSPEDSSIYLCSVRTGETEAFFGQGTRLTVV.

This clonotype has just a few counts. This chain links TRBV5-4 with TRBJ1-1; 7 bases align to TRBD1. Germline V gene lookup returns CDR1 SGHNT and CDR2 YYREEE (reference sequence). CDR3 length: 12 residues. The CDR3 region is CAVGQPNTEAFF. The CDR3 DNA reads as TGTGCAGTGGGACAGCCGAACACTGAAGCTTTCTTT.

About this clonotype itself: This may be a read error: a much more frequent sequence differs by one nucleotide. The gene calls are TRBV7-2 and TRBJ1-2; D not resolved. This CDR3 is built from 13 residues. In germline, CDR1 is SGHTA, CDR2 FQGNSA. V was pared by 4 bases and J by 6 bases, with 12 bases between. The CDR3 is CASSYKTENGYTF. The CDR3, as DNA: TGTGCCAGCAGCTACAAAACGGAGAATGGCTACACCTTC.

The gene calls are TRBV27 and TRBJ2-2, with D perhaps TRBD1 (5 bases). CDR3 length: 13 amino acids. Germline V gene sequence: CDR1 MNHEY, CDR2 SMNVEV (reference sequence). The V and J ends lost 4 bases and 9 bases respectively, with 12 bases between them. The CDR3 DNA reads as TGTGCCAGCAGTTCTTACAGGCGTTGGGAGCTGTTTTTT. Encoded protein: CASSSYRRWELFF.

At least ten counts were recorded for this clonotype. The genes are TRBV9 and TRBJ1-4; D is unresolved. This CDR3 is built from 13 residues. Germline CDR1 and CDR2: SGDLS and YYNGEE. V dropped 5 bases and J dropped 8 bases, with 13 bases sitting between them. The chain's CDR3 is CASSGVRSEKLFF. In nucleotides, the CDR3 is TGTGCCAGCAGTGGAGTCAGGTCGGAAAAACTGTTTTTT.

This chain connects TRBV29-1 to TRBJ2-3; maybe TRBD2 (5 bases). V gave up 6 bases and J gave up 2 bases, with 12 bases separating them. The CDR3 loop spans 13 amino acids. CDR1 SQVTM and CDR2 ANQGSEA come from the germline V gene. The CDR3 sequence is CSVLSGTTDTQYF. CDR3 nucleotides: TGCAGCGTCCTGAGCGGAACCACAGATACGCAGTATTTT.